What follows describes a single T cell receptor (beta chain). The treatment: oral pan-JAK inhibitor, 5-10 mg twice daily. The length of the CDR3 is 15 residues. CDR1 SGHRS and CDR2 YFSETQ come from the germline V gene. The ends were cut back, 0 bases at V and 6 bases at J, with 16 bases in the middle. The record originates from a study of CD8+ T cells in alopecia areata. Study-wide background: Treatment of the treated patients consisted of oral tofacitinib, 5 to 10 mg twice daily.

RNA was isolated and reverse transcribed to cDNA, the sequencing template. TCRdb keeps only in-frame clones here, not all; method: immunoSEQ multiplex PCR. The sample lists 160,000 or so clones; 50% to 70% were seen once. The J gene is TRBJ2-7, the V gene TRBV5-1; weak D call: TRBD1 (6 bases). The clonotype originates from a human donor with alopecia areata. The sample in question was CD4+ T cells sorted from blood, obtained at week 4, from a patient treated with tofacitinib. The CDR3 protein is CASSLAGQGIGEQYF. For the CDR3, the DNA is TGCGCCAGCAGCTTGGCTGGGCAGGGGATTGGCGAGCAGTACTTC.